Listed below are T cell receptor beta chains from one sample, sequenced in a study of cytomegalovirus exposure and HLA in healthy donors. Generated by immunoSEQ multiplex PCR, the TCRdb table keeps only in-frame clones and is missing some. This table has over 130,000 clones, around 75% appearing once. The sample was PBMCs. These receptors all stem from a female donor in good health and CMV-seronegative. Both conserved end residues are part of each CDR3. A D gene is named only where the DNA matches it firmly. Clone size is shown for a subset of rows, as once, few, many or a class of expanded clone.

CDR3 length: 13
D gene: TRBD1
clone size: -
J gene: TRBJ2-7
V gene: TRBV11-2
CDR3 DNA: TGTGCCAGCAGCCTGGGACAGTACTACGAGCAGTACTTC
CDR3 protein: CASSLGQYYEQYF

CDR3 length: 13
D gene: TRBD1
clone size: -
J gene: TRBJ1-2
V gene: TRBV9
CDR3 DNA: TGTGCCAGCAGCGTCAGGGGGCCGGGGGGCTACACCTTC
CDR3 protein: CASSVRGPGGYTF

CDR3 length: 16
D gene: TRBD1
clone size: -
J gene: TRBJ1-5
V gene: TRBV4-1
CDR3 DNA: TGCGCCAGCAGCCAATTCCCCGGACAGGGGGATCAGCCCCAGCATTTT
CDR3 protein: CASSQFPGQGDQPQHF

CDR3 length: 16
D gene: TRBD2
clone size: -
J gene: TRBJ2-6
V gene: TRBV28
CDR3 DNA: TGTGCCAGCAGAATAGCGGGAGGATCTGGGGCCAACGTCCTGACTTTC
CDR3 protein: CASRIAGGSGANVLTF

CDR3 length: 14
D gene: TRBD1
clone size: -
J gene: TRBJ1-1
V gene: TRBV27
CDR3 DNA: TGTGCCAGCAGTTTATCTTGGACAGGGACTGAAGCTTTCTTT
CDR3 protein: CASSLSWTGTEAFF

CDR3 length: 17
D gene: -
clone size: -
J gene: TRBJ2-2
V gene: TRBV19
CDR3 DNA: TGTGCCAGTAGTATAGACCCCGAGGGAGGCCACACCGGGGAGCTGTTTTTT
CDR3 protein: CASSIDPEGGHTGELFF

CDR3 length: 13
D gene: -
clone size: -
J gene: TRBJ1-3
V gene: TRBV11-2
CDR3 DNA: TGTGCCAGCAGCACCGGACAGAGAAACACCATATATTTT
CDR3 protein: CASSTGQRNTIYF

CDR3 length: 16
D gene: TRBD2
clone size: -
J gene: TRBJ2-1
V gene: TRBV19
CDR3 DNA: TGTGCCAGTACCCCCCCTAGCCCTAGCGGGACGGGAGAGCAGTTCTTC
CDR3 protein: CASTPPSPSGTGEQFF

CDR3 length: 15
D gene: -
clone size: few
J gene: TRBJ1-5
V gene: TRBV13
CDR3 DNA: TGTGCCAGCAGCTTAGGGGGAGGTCACAATCAGCCCCAGCATTTT
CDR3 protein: CASSLGGGHNQPQHF

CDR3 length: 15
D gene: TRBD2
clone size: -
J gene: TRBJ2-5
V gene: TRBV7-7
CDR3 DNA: TGTGCTAGCAGACCGGGACTAGCGCAACAAGAGACCCAGTACTTC
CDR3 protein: CASRPGLAQQETQYF

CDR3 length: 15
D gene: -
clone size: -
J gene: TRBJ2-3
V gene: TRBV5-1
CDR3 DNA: TGCGCCAGCAGCTTGCCGACAGCGAACACAGATACGCAGTATTTT
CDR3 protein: CASSLPTANTDTQYF

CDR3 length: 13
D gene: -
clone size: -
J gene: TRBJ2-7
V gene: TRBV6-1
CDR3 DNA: TGTGCCAGCACATCCGGGAGTGCCTACGAGCAGTACTTC
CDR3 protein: CASTSGSAYEQYF

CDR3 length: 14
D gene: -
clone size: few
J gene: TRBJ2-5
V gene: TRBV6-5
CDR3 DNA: TGTGCCAGCAGTTACTTCGGAGGGGAAGAGACCCAGTACTTC
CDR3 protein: CASSYFGGEETQYF

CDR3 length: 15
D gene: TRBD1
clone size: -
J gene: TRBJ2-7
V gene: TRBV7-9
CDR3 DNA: TGTGCCAGCAGCGATCCCGGGACAGTCGTCGACGAGCAGTACTTC
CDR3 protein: CASSDPGTVVDEQYF

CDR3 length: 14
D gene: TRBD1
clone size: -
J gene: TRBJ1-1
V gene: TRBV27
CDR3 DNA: TGTGCCAGCAGTTTATCCCCAGGGGGAGGTGAAGCTTTCTTT
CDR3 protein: CASSLSPGGGEAFF

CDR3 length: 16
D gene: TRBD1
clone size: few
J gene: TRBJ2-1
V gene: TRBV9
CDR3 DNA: TGTGCCAGCAGCGGACCTGCCGGGACAGTTTATGGTGAGCAGTTCTTC
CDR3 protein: CASSGPAGTVYGEQFF

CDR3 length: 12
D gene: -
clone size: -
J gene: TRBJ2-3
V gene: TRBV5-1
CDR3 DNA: TGCGCCAGCAGACAGGGCTCAGATACGCAGTATTTT
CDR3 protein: CASRQGSDTQYF